Sequencing of this T cell receptor beta chain was carried out in a study of blood T cell repertoires in COVID-19. About the study: From T cells, B-cell-depleted T cells, or PBMCs came the material, which was cDNA or gDNA.

Assay used: immunoSEQ multiplex PCR; TCRdb lists only in-frame clones, some missing. Of roughly 320,000 clones in the sample, 85% to 95% were seen once. Unmatched junction bases numbered 3, after V lost 5 bases and J lost 6 bases. CDR3 length equals 13 residues. Germline loops: CDR1 LNHDA, CDR2 SQIVND (reference sequence). Sequencing input: PBMCs or T cells enriched from blood (not recorded which). V gene TRBV19 combines with J gene TRBJ2-2; 7 bases line up with TRBD1. This clonotype was sampled from a woman aged 25 to 39 who had been exposed to COVID-19. CDR3 DNA sequence: TGTGCCAGTAGTGTCACAGGGGCCGGGGAGCTGTTTTTT. Protein: CASSVTGAGELFF.